This TCR beta chain derives from a study of T cell clonality in common variable immunodeficiency. This clone was picked up many times. Generated by immunoSEQ multiplex PCR, the TCRdb table keeps only in-frame clones and is missing some. Singletons are absent from the sample, which has roughly 34,000 clones. This TCR derives from a person aged 18-69 years in good health. Material: peripheral blood mononuclear cells.

The part of the CDR3 DNA that was read is TGTGCCAGCAGTACAAGTACCCACGAG. It is translated as CASSTSTHE. The entire CDR3 protein is CASSTSTHEQYF. The genes are TRBV7-2 and TRBJ2-7; unclear D gene. The read halts 3 residues ahead of the CDR3 end, with the missing end drawn from the germline J gene. Per germline, CDR1 SGHTA and CDR2 FQGNSA. Trimming cost V 6 bases and J 5 bases, with 11 bases left between them. The length of the CDR3 is 12 residues.